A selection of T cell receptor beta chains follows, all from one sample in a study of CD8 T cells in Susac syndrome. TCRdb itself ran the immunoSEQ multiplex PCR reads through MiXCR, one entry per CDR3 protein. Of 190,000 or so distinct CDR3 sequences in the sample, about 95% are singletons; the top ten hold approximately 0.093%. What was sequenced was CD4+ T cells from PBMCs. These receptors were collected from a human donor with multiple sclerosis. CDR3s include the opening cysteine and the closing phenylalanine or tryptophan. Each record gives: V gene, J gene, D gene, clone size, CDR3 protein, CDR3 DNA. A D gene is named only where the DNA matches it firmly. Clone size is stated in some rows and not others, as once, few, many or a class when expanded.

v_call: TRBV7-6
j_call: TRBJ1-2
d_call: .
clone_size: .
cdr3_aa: CASSPPLLGYTF
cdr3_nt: TGTGCCAGCAGCCCTCCTCTTTTAGGCTACACCTTC

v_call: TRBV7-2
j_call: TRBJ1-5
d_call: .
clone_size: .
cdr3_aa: CASSFSVGLNQPQHF
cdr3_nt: TGTGCCAGCAGCTTTTCAGTGGGCCTCAATCAGCCCCAGCATTTT

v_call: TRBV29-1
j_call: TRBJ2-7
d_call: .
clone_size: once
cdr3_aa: CSVTSPGTPLALEQYF
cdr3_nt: TGCAGCGTGACCTCCCCCGGGACCCCCTTGGCACTCGAGCAGTACTTC

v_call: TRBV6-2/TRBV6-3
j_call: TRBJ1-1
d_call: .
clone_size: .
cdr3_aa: CASTSYTTEAFF
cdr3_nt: TGTGCCAGTACGAGTTACACAACTGAAGCTTTCTTT

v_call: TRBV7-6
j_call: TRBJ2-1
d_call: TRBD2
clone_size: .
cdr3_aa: CASSPTSGGLEQFF
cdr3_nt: TGTGCCAGCAGCCCGACTAGCGGGGGCCTGGAGCAGTTCTTC

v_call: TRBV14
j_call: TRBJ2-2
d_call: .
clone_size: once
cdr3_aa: CASSHRNTGELFF
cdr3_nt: TGTGCCAGCAGCCATAGAAACACCGGGGAGCTGTTTTTT

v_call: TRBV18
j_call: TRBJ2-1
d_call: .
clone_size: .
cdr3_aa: CASSPPGSIEQFF
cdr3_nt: TGTGCCAGCTCACCACCGGGTAGTATCGAGCAGTTCTTC

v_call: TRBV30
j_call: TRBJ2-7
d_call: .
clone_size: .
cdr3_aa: CAWSVRGPYEQYF
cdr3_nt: TGTGCCTGGAGTGTACGGGGGCCCTACGAGCAGTACTTC

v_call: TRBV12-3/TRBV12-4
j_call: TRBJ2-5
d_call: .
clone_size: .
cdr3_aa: CASRRVDLETQYF
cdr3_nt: TGTGCCAGCAGACGTGTAGATTTGGAGACCCAGTACTTC

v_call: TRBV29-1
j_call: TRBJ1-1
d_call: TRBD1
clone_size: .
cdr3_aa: CSVGRTGVMNTEAFF
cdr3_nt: TGCAGCGTTGGTAGGACAGGGGTGATGAACACTGAAGCTTTCTTT

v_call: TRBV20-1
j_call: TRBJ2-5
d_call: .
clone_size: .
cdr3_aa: CSARVSTYQETQYF
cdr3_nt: TGCAGTGCTAGAGTCTCCACGTACCAAGAGACCCAGTACTTC

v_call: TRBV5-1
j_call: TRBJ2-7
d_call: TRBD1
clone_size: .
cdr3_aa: CASRLGQGDGEQYF
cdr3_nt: TGCGCCAGCAGGCTGGGACAGGGTGACGGCGAGCAGTACTTC

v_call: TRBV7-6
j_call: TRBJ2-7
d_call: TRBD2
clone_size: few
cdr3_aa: CASSSTSGAYEQYF
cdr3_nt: TGTGCCAGCAGCTCGACTAGCGGGGCTTACGAGCAGTACTTC

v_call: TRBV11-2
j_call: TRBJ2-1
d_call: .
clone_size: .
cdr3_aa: CASSLRQLNEQFF
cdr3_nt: TGTGCCAGCAGCTTAAGACAGCTCAATGAGCAGTTCTTC

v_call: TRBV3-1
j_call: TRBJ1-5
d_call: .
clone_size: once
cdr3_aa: CASSQAGTGGGQPQHF
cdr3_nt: TGTGCCAGCAGCCAAGCCGGGACCGGAGGTGGTCAGCCCCAGCATTTT

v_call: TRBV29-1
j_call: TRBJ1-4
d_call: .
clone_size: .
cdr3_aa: CSVESGEKLFF
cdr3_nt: TGCAGCGTTGAATCTGGTGAAAAACTGTTTTTT

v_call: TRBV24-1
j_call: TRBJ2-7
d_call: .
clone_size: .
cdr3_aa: CATSDGTSEQYF
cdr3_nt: TGTGCCACCAGTGACGGGACATCTGAGCAGTACTTC

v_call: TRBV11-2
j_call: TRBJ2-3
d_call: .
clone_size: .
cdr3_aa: CASSYKDTQYF
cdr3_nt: TGTGCCAGCAGCTATAAAGATACGCAGTATTTT

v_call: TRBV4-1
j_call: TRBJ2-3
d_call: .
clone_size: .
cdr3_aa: CASSQGTRGGTQYF
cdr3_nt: TGCGCCAGCAGCCAAGGGACCAGAGGGGGTACGCAGTATTTT

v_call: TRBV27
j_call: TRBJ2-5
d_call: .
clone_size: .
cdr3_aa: CASGGGGETQYF
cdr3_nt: TGTGCCAGCGGAGGGGGAGGAGAGACCCAGTACTTC

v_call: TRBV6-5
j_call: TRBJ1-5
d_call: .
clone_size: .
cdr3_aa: CASREDSYQPQHF
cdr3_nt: TGTGCCAGCAGAGAGGACAGTTATCAGCCCCAGCATTTT

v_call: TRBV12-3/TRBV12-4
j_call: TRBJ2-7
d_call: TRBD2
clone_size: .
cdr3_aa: CASSRSSGTSGYEQYF
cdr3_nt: TGTGCCAGCAGTCGTTCGTCCGGGACTAGCGGGTACGAGCAGTACTTC

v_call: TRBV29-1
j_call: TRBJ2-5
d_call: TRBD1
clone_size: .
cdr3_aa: CSVGQGLRETQYF
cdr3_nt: TGCAGCGTTGGACAGGGTCTACGGGAGACCCAGTACTTC

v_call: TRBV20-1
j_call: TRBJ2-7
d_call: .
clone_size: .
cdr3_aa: CSARDLATLSYEQYF
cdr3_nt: TGCAGTGCTAGAGATTTGGCTACCCTATCCTACGAGCAGTACTTC

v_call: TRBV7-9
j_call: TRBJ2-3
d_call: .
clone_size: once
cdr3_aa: CASSPGGDRTYF
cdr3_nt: TGTGCCAGCAGCCCGGGGGGGGACAGGACGTATTTT

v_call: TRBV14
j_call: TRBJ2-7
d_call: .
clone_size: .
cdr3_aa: CASSPRLGYEQYF
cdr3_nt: TGTGCCAGCAGCCCCCGTTTGGGATACGAGCAGTACTTC

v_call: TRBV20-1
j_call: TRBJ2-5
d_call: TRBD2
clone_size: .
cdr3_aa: CSAQLAGGRETQYF
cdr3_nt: TGCAGTGCGCAACTAGCGGGAGGTAGAGAGACCCAGTACTTC

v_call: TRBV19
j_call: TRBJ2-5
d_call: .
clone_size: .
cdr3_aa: CASSIRETQYF
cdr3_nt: TGTGCCAGTAGTATCAGGGAGACCCAGTACTTC

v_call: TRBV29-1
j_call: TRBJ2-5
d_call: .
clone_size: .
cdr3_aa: CSVGRLLYQETQYF
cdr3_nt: TGCAGCGTGGGACGGCTACTGTACCAAGAGACCCAGTACTTC

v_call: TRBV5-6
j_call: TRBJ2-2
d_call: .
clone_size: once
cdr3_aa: CASSWAGELFF
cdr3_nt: TGTGCCAGCAGCTGGGCAGGGGAGCTGTTTTTT

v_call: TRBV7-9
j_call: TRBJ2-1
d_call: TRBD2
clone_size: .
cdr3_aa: CASSLTSGLGSEQFF
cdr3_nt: TGTGCCAGCAGCTTAACCTCGGGACTAGGGTCCGAGCAGTTCTTC

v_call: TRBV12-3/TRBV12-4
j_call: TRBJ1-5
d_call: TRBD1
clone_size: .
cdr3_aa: CASSSGQGAYQPQHF
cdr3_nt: TGTGCCAGCAGCTCCGGACAGGGTGCTTATCAGCCCCAGCATTTT

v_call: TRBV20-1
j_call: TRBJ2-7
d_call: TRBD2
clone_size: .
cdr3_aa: CSAGTSGAYEQYF
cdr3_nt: TGCAGTGCCGGGACTAGCGGAGCCTACGAGCAGTACTTC

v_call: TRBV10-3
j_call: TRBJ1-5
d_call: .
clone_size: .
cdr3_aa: CAISESMLYSNQPQHF
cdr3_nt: TGTGCCATCAGTGAGTCGATGTTGTATAGCAATCAGCCCCAGCATTTT

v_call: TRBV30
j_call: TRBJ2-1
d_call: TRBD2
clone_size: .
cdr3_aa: CAWRSGGRNEQFF
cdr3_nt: TGTGCCTGGAGATCGGGAGGTCGGAATGAGCAGTTCTTC

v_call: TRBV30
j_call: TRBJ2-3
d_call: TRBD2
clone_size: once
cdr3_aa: CAWRTSGGVDTQYF
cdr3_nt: TGTGCCTGGAGGACTAGCGGGGGAGTAGATACGCAGTATTTT

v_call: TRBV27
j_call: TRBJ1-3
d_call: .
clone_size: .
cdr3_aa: CASSTTGLPGNTIYF
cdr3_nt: TGTGCCAGCAGTACGACAGGATTACCTGGAAACACCATATATTTT

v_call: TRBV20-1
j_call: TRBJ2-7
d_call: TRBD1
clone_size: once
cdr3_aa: CSANLRTGGAYEQYF
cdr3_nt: TGCAGTGCTAACCTACGGACAGGGGGCGCTTACGAGCAGTACTTC

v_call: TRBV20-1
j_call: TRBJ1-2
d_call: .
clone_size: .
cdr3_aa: CSAYLALRDYGYTF
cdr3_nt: TGCAGTGCTTACTTGGCCCTCAGGGACTATGGCTACACCTTC

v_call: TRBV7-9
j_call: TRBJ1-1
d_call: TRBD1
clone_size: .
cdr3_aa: CASSPSRDRDEAFF
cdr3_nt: TGTGCCAGCAGCCCATCCAGGGACAGGGATGAGGCTTTCTTT

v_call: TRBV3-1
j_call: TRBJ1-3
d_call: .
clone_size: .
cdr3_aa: CASSQDFRNTIYF
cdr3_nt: TGTGCCAGCAGCCAAGATTTCAGAAACACCATATATTTT

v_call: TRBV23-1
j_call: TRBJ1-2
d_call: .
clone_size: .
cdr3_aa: CASSNDPIPDGYTF
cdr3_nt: TGCGCCAGCAGCAATGACCCGATCCCTGATGGCTACACCTTC

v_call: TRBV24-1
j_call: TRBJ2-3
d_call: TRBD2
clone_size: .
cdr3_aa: CATSLAGASTDTQYF
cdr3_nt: TGTGCCACCAGCTTAGCGGGAGCTAGCACAGATACGCAGTATTTT

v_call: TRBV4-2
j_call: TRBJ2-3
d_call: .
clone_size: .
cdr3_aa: CASSQAYSQDTQYF
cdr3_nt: TGTGCCAGCAGCCAAGCCTACTCACAAGATACGCAGTATTTT

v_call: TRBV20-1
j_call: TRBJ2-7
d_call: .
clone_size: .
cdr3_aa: CSALKGAPSYEQYF
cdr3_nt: TGCAGTGCGCTTAAAGGGGCCCCCTCCTACGAGCAGTACTTC

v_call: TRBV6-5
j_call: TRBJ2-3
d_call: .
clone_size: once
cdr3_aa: CASKGGSQGTDTQYF
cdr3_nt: TGTGCCAGCAAAGGAGGTAGTCAAGGAACAGATACGCAGTATTTT